This TCR beta chain is from a study of blood T cell repertoires in COVID-19. Study information: T cells, B-cell-depleted T cells, or PBMCs supplied cDNA or gDNA.

Method: immunoSEQ multiplex PCR; TCRdb's copy keeps in-frame clones and lacks some. The repertoire holds roughly 250,000 clones, with over 80% as singletons. The participants were between roughly 18 and 89 years old and came from about two dozen US areas. Self-reported history from a screening survey and questionnaire set each donor's cohort. All recovered Cohort 3 donors got two negative PCRs, got clearance, or saw symptom resolution. The material sequenced was PBMCs or T cells enriched from blood (not recorded which). This clonotype originated in a woman between 18 and 29 years old who had recovered from COVID-19.

The CDR3: CASNAGGFNEQFF. CDR3 coding DNA: TGCGCCAGCAATGCGGGAGGGTTCAATGAGCAGTTCTTC. This chain links TRBV10-2 with TRBJ2-1; 9 bases fit TRBD2. The CDR3 is 13 residues long. V gave up 7 bases and J gave up 6 bases; unmatched junction bases: 4. Germline V gene lookup returns CDR1 WSHSY and CDR2 SAAADI.